These 21 T cell receptor beta chains were all obtained from the same sample, sequenced in a study of regulatory and conventional T cells in RAG deficiency (dated by TCRdb to about 2017). Before genomic DNA extraction, conventional CD4+ T cells were isolated from blood as CD25-low CD127-high cells. The library came from the immunoSEQ multiplex PCR assay. In TCRdb, the immuneACCESS table is reduced to in-frame sequences with V and J assigned. These tables do not hold every clone; where another copy was compared, an unresolved V gene accounts for under half, and the others remain unexplained. The sample table contains around 23,000 clones; only one count was recorded for around 92% of them. The top ten hold roughly 0.76% of the sample. This sample was also put to use in a study of regulatory T cells. Reported in the second study: In the multiplex PCR, 52 forward TRBV primers and 13 reverse TRBJ primers were used, and assay-based and computational corrections were applied for amplification bias.

Sample: CD4+ T cells sorted from blood. The receptors stem from a human donor in good health.

The chain combines TRBV6-5 with TRBJ1-1; no clear D. The V gene lost 0 bases and the J gene lost 1 base, with 9 bases spanning the gap. Germline V gives CDR1 MNHEY, CDR2 SVGAGI. The CDR3 is 15 amino acids. The CDR3 nucleotides read TGTGCCAGCAGTTACTCGATAGGTTCGAACACTGAAGCTTTCTTT. As protein: CASSYSIGSNTEAFF.

The J gene is TRBJ1-2, the V gene TRBV6-6; unclear D gene. The V end lost 5 bases, the J end lost 7 bases, and 14 bases lay between the germline ends. Per the germline V gene, CDR1 is MNHNY and CDR2 is SVGAGI (reference sequence). This CDR3 has 13 amino acids. The CDR3 DNA reads TGTGCCAGCAGTCCCGGTGGACGAGGTGGCTACACCTTC. Its protein product is CASSPGGRGGYTF.

This chain links TRBV7-9 with TRBJ2-4; D perhaps matches TRBD1 (5 bases). Germline assignment: CDR1 SEHNR and CDR2 FQNEAQ (reference sequence). The length of the CDR3 is 14 residues. V was cut by 3 bases and J by 2 bases, with 8 bases left in between. The DNA of the CDR3 is TGTGCCAGCAGCTTCCAGGGTTCCAAAAACATTCAGTACTTC. This codes for CASSFQGSKNIQYF.

The chain couples TRBV7-8 to TRBJ2-1; TRBD2 is a possible D gene (5 bases). The CDR3 is made up of 11 amino acids. Germline CDR1 and CDR2: SGHVS and FQNEAQ. The germline V and J ends were trimmed by 1 base and 14 bases, with 9 bases remaining between them. In DNA, the CDR3 is TGTGCCAGCAGCTTAGTTGCGGAGGAGTTCTTC. It encodes CASSLVAEEFF.

This clone was counted once. V gene TRBV28 combines with J gene TRBJ1-1; TRBD1 matches at 8 bases. Losses at the gene ends were 1 base for V and 3 bases for J; bases not matched to a gene: 1. Germline loops: CDR1 MDHEN, CDR2 SYDVKM. CDR3 length equals 14 residues. The CDR3 is CASSLYRGYTEAFF. DNA for the CDR3: TGTGCCAGCAGTTTATACAGGGGGTACACTGAAGCTTTCTTT.

This clone was found once. The CDR3 region has the DNA TGTGCCAGCAGTGATCGGCAGGGGGCGTACGAGCAGTACTTC. This encodes CASSDRQGAYEQYF. V and J are TRBV25-1 and TRBJ2-7; TRBD1 agrees at 8 bases. Germline CDR1 MGHDK, CDR2 SYGVNS. The CDR3 covers 14 residues. The V and J ends lost 3 bases and 4 bases, in that order; junction bases with no gene match: 5.

The chain employs TRBV18 and TRBJ1-1, with 8 bases matching TRBD1. The CDR3 has 14 amino acids. The germline gives CDR1 KGHSH, CDR2 LQKENI. V lost 3 bases and J lost 7; bases outside the gene matches: 7. This chain's CDR3 is CASSPQAGGVEAFF. CDR3 DNA: TGTGCCAGCTCACCTCAAGCAGGGGGCGTTGAAGCTTTCTTT.

The gene calls are TRBV6-1 and TRBJ1-5; D gene unclear. The CDR3 is 14 residues long. CDR1 MNHNS and CDR2 SASEGT come from the germline V gene. Trimming stripped 4 bases from V and 7 bases from J, with 14 bases between. CDR3: CASSVPRPDQPQHF. In DNA form, the CDR3 reads TGTGCCAGCAGTGTACCCAGACCCGACCAGCCCCAGCATTTT.

The chain employs TRBV7-6 and TRBJ2-1; possibly TRBD2 for D (5 bases). This CDR3 has 14 amino acids. Germline V gives CDR1 SGHVS, CDR2 FNYEAQ. V was trimmed by 3 bases and J by 7 bases, leaving 13 bases between them. Here the CDR3 DNA reads TGTGCCAGCAGCTTGAGTGCCACGGGGAATGAGCAGTTCTTC. Its translation: CASSLSATGNEQFF.

This rearrangement joins TRBV19 to TRBJ2-7; 10 bases are shared with TRBD1. Germline loops: CDR1 LNHDA, CDR2 SQIVND (reference sequence). The V segment lost 5 bases and the J segment 0 bases; nucleotides outside the gene matches: 7. This CDR3 contains 16 residues. CDR3 nucleotides: TGTGCCAGTAGTCGGACAGGGGGATCGAGCTCCTACGAGCAGTACTTC. Protein sequence: CASSRTGGSSSYEQYF.

In this sample, this clone turned up once. J is TRBJ2-7 and V is TRBV11-3, with 7 positions matching TRBD1. Germline V CDR1 and CDR2: SGHNT, YENEEA. CDR3 length: 15 residues. J gave up 0 bases and V 6 bases, and 8 bases lay outside the gene matches. This CDR3 is CASRSPDRSSYEQYF. The CDR3, as DNA: TGTGCCAGCAGGTCCCCGGACAGGAGCTCCTACGAGCAGTACTTC.

The chain is built from TRBV5-1 and TRBJ2-7, with no clear D. The CDR3 is 11 amino acids. Germline values: CDR1 SGHRS, CDR2 YFSETQ. Trimming pared 4 bases from V and 7 bases from J, leaving 9 bases between. CDR3 region: CASSLGGEQYF. In DNA, the CDR3 is TGCGCCAGCAGCCTGGGTGGAGAGCAGTACTTC. Supplemented by reference TRBV5-1 and TRBJ2-7, the full variable domain reads KAGVTQTPRYLIKTRGQQVTLSCSPISGHRSVSWYQQTPGQGLQFLFEYFSETQRNKGNFPGRFSGRQFSNSRSEMNVSTLELGDSALYLCASSLGGEQYFGPGTRLTVT.

The chain has TRBV28 and TRBJ1-4; no clear D. Per the germline V gene, CDR1 is MDHEN and CDR2 is SYDVKM. The CDR3 loop spans 13 amino acids. V dropped 3 bases and J dropped 7 bases, with 9 bases sitting between them. The CDR3 nucleotides read TGTGCCAGCAGTTTTGTCGTAGGTGAAAAACTGTTTTTT. It translates to CASSFVVGEKLFF.

The chain has TRBV5-6 and TRBJ1-1, with D uncertain. The CDR3 is 14 amino acids. The V end was cut by 3 bases, the J end by 0 bases, with 9 bases between. Germline loops: CDR1 SGHDT, CDR2 YYEEEE. Written as DNA, the CDR3 is TGTGCCAGCAGCTGGGTCGAGTTGAACACTGAAGCTTTCTTT. Its translation is CASSWVELNTEAFF.

This chain uses TRBV10-1 with TRBJ2-1; 11 bases are a match to TRBD2. The CDR3 loop spans 16 amino acids. CDR1 and CDR2 (germline): WNHNN, SYGVQD (reference sequence). J gave up 7 bases and V 0 bases, and 5 bases lay outside the gene matches. As DNA, the CDR3 is TGCGCCAGCAGTGAGTCGGGACTAGCGGACAGGAATGAGCAGTTCTTC. Residues: CASSESGLADRNEQFF.

The chain links TRBV4-2 to TRBJ1-6, with unresolved D. The CDR3 is 16 residues long. V lost 0 bases and J 0 bases, leaving 6 bases between the germline ends. Germline values: CDR1 LGHNA, CDR2 YNFKEQ. In nucleotides, the CDR3 is TGTGCCAGCAGCCAAGATGACGGCTCCTATAATTCACCCCTCCACTTT. It specifies CASSQDDGSYNSPLHF.

The V gene is TRBV6-5, the J gene TRBJ2-7; 9 positions agree with TRBD1. CDR1 is MNHEY and CDR2 is SVGAGI in the germline V gene. The V gene end was trimmed by 6 bases and the J gene end by 1 base; junction bases not matched to a gene: 4. This CDR3 is 14 amino acids long. CDR3 DNA: TGTGCCAGCAGCTGGGACAGGGTATCCTACGAGCAGTACTTC. Residues: CASSWDRVSYEQYF.

CDR3 sequence (DNA): TGTGCCAGCTCCCGGGGCAGAGAAGAGACCCAGTACTTC. As protein: CASSRGREETQYF. The V call is TRBV18, the J call TRBJ2-5; D tentatively fits TRBD1 or TRBD2 (5 bases each). This CDR3 has 13 residues. Germline-derived CDR1 and CDR2 are KGHSH and LQKENI. Between the trimmed V and J ends, which lost 6 bases and 3 bases, there was a span of 11 bases.

The V gene is TRBV5-1, the J gene TRBJ1-2, with D possibly TRBD1 on 5 matching bases. The CDR3 is 13 residues long. The germline CDR1 and CDR2 sequences are SGHRS and YFSETQ. Trimming took 4 bases from V and 6 from J, leaving 13 bases between them. The CDR3 DNA is TGCGCCAGCAGCCCGTTGCTGGGGGATGGCTACACCTTC. Translation gives CASSPLLGDGYTF. Using reference TRBV5-1 and TRBJ1-2 for the parts outside the CDR3, the full variable domain is KAGVTQTPRYLIKTRGQQVTLSCSPISGHRSVSWYQQTPGQGLQFLFEYFSETQRNKGNFPGRFSGRQFSNSRSEMNVSTLELGDSALYLCASSPLLGDGYTFGSGTRLTVV.

The rearrangement joins TRBV6-1 to TRBJ1-3, with 8 bases fitting TRBD1. Germline V gives CDR1 MNHNS, CDR2 SASEGT. The CDR3 totals 15 residues. The J segment lost 2 bases and the V segment lost 2 bases, leaving 2 bases of the junction unmatched. The CDR3 here is CASSELDRAGNTIYF. CDR3 DNA: TGTGCCAGCAGTGAATTGGACAGGGCTGGAAACACCATATATTTT.

V and J are TRBV6-5 and TRBJ2-2; D gene ambiguous. The CDR3 is 12 amino acids. In germline, CDR1 is MNHEY, CDR2 SVGAGI. V lost 6 bases to trimming and J lost 6 bases, with 8 bases between them. CDR3 sequence: CASRDGPGELFF. The CDR3 DNA is TGTGCCAGCAGGGACGGCCCCGGGGAGCTGTTTTTT.